This record covers a single TCR beta chain. Its antigen remains unidentified. Nothing much larger sits one base from this clone, and base qualities are not available. The data were obtained in a study of blood T cell repertoires in COVID-19 (TCRdb year 2020). The study in broad terms: Collaborator samples came from the United States, Italy and Spain and covered acute and convalescent phases of COVID-19. The samples were drawn from two sources: the first 160 participants of the ongoing ImmuneRACE study, and some 1,300 subjects contributed by 6 global collaborators. Deeply sampled blood TCRbeta repertoires from subjects exposed to, actively infected with, or recovered from COVID-19 were included in the dataset. Sample metadata almost always included a de-identified subject ID, COVID-19 status, age in years and sex. Where available, HLA class I and class II types were taken from metadata supplied by the sample provider and were not determined by assay-based typing. A freely available public database, intended as a resource for researchers studying the immune response to SARS-CoV-2, is where the repertoires were released. The material from the prospective study consisted of cDNA or gDNA derived from T cells, B-cell-depleted T cells, or PBMCs.

The study at large found these results: How much clinical and demographic metadata was included differed by source and by participant, and the metadata was provided uncurated.

Whole blood was collected in K2EDTA tubes by collaborating institutions according to the institutions' own protocols. For TCRbeta analysis, collaborators shipped samples in one of three forms: frozen whole blood, isolated PBMCs, or DNA extracted from either of those sample types. TCRbeta CDR3 regions were amplified from genomic DNA by means of the immunoSEQ Assay, a bias-controlled multiplex PCR. The authors' analysis ran thus. Nucleated cell counts per sample were estimated from amplification of reference gene primers within the assay. To quantify the absolute abundance of each unique TCRbeta CDR3 rearrangement, sequence reads were collapsed and filtered. For each sample, productive Simpson clonality was calculated as the square root of Simpson's diversity index over productive rearrangements. As stored in TCRdb, this immuneACCESS dataset retains in-frame rearrangements with V and J assigned. A fraction of the clones does not appear; measured against another copy, unresolved V genes explain less than half of the discrepancy, and the remainder lacks a known reason. V and J calls and clone size follow that table, whereas D and trimming were derived from the DNA. The sample records over 50,000 clones, about 81% of which are singletons. Together, the top ten hold approximately 14% of the sample.

This receptor was obtained from an elderly man with acute or convalescent COVID-19. Sample: peripheral blood.

CDR3 region: CASSSRLAETGELFF. The DNA sequence is TGTGCCAGCAGCTCACGTCTAGCGGAGACCGGGGAGCTGTTTTTT. This receptor chain uses TRBV7-3 and TRBJ2-2, with 7 junctional bases fitting TRBD2. For CDR1 and CDR2, the germline V gene lists SGHTA and FQGTGA. The germline V and J ends show losses of 4 bases and 5 bases respectively, and no gene match explains 7 bases of the junction. Including cysteine and phenylalanine, the CDR3 has 15 amino acids. This entry keeps only the CDR3 DNA: 45 bases, framed from base 1.